Given below is one TCR beta chain in context. This clonotype was counted a few times. The specificity of this receptor is unknown. No much larger clone exists at a distance of one base, and base qualities are not known. RNA was extracted using the RNeasy kit, and roughly 0.5 to 1 ug of the RNA was reverse transcribed with random hexamers. TCR beta CDR3 regions were amplified with the immunoSEQ multiplex PCR assay covering 54 Vbeta and 13 Jbeta segments. PCR amplification bias was corrected using a synthetic template baseline for primer optimization and computational correction. The study's own analysis went as follows. Reads were annotated to V, D and J genes per IMGT and analyzed with immunoSEQ Analyzer, keeping only productive sequences. Clonality was calculated as one minus the Shannon entropy normalized by log2 of the number of productive unique sequences. Public and private clones were assessed among the 100 most prevalent clones of each patient and control. A clone was defined as Susac-specific if it was absent from the healthy and MS cohorts, from some 1,100 published viral clones and from other ImmuneACCESS disease sequences. The public reads were reprocessed in TCRdb via fastp at Q25 and MiXCR, keeping in-frame beta chains. Each CDR3 protein appears once, grouped with its most common genes and DNA. The V and J calls reflect TCRdb's pipeline rather than the authors' work. The sample records 80,000 or so distinct CDR3 sequences, 94% of which are singletons. Clones ranked in the top ten supply roughly 0.27% of the sample.

The data are from a study of CD8 T cells in Susac syndrome (dated by TCRdb to the late 2010s). For context, the study as a whole: Repertoire sequencing was used to test whether CD8+ T cell activation and differentiation in Susac syndrome was antigen driven. The study compared CD8+ T cell repertoire clonality among over 9 healthy donors, some 14 Susac syndrome patients and roughly 16 multiple sclerosis patients. Overall results and qualifications from the work: The TCR sequencing and HLA analysis was acknowledged to have included a relatively small number of individuals.

Peripheral blood CD8+ and CD4+ T cells from healthy donors, Susac syndrome patients and multiple sclerosis patients were profiled by high-throughput TCR beta sequencing. Healthy donors were age- and sex-matched controls. Bulk CD8+ and CD4+ T cells were purified by magnetic negative isolation, whereas CD8+ TEMRA cells were enriched by FACS. Blood was collected in EDTA tubes and processed within 24 hours, with PBMCs isolated through density gradient centrifugation. PBMCs intended for TCR sequencing were cryopreserved in liquid nitrogen and were subsequently thawed in a 37 degrees C water bath. The sorted or isolated CD4+, CD8+ and CD8+ TEMRA cells reached a purity of at least 90%. The germline V gene sets CDR1 to KGHSH and CDR2 to LQKENI. V is pruned by 6 bases and J by 3 bases, leaving 4 bases of the junction without a gene match. The CDR3 starts with the cysteine, ends with the phenylalanine, and has 14 residues. The retained sequence is limited to the CDR3, 42 bases, with the frame set at the first base.

The specimen sequenced was CD8+ T cells from PBMCs. This sequence originates from a human donor in good health. The chain couples TRBV18 to TRBJ2-3, with TRBD1 identical over 9 junction bases. The nucleotides read TGTGCCAGCTCCCCTGGACAGGGGACAGATACGCAGTATTTT. It encodes CASSPGQGTDTQYF.